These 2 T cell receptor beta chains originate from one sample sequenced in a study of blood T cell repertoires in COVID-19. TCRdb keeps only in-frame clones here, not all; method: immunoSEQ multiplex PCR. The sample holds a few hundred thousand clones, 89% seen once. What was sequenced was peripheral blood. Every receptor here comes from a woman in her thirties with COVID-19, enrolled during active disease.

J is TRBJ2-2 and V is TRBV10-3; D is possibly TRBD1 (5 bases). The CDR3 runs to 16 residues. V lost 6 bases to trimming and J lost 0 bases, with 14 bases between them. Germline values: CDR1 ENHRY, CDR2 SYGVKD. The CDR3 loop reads CAIRAGIAANTGELFF. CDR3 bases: TGTGCCATCAGAGCAGGGATAGCCGCGAACACCGGGGAGCTGTTTTTT.

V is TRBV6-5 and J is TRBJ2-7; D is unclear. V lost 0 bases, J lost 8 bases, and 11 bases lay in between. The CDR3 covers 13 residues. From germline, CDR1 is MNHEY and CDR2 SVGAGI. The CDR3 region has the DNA TGTGCCAGCAGTTACTCTTTTTTGGGCAAGCAGTACTTC. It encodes CASSYSFLGKQYF.